The 8 T cell receptor beta chains presented below share a single source sample, sequenced in a study of molecular identifiers for immune sequencing clone quantification. TCRdb passed the PCR reads through MiXCR, listing each CDR3 protein once. The sample has about 86,000 distinct CDR3 sequences; more than 20% are singletons. The sequencing sample was made of naive CD8+ T cells from blood, with Jurkat cell RNA spiked in. Subset described: FACS-sorted CD8+CD4-CCR7+CD45RA+ naive T cells. These receptors came from a human donor in good health. Some libraries in this study had Jurkat cell RNA spiked in.

This clonotype was counted ten times or more. This chain uses TRBV9 with TRBJ2-2; TRBD2 matches 10 bases. Looked up from germline, CDR1 is SGDLS and CDR2 is YYNGEE. CDR3 length equals 16 residues. V lost 0 bases to trimming and J lost 6 bases; unmatched junction nucleotides: 5. CDR3: CASSVGSTSGPGELFF. CDR3 nucleotide sequence: TGTGCCAGCAGCGTAGGTTCGACTAGCGGGCCCGGGGAGCTGTTTTTT.

V and J are TRBV19 and TRBJ2-7; 7 bases line up with TRBD2. This CDR3 comprises 13 residues. Germline lookup yields CDR1 LNHDA and CDR2 SQIVND (reference sequence). V dropped 10 bases and J dropped 3; count of bases not matched to a gene: 9. CDR3: CATTGTTNYEQYF. CDR3 in DNA: TGTGCCACAACCGGGACTACCAACTACGAGCAGTACTTC.

In its sample, this clonotype was seen many times. This chain uses TRBV7-9 with TRBJ1-5, with D uncertain. Germline CDR1 and CDR2: SEHNR and FQNEAQ (reference sequence). Trimming took 0 bases from V and 11 from J, leaving 20 bases between them. The CDR3 consists of 16 residues. The CDR3 loop reads CASSLALRDTDPAQHF. The CDR3 bases are TGTGCCAGCAGCTTAGCGCTTCGAGACACCGATCCGGCCCAGCATTTT.

Points on this clonotype: A much larger clone lies one base from this, so it may be a read error. The rearrangement links TRBV11-2 to TRBJ2-2; D gene unclear. V shed 5 bases and J shed 3 bases, with 4 bases lying between them. The CDR3 runs to 12 residues. Germline CDR1 reads SGHAT; CDR2 reads FQNNGV. This CDR3 is CASSPYTGELFF. CDR3 bases: TGTGCCAGCAGCCCCTACACCGGGGAGCTGTTTTTT.

A single count supports this clonotype. One junction end does not reproduce the germline sequence, and a read error may be involved. This rearrangement joins TRBV7-2 to TRBJ2-1; 7 nucleotides line up with TRBD2. The germline CDR1 and CDR2 sequences are SGHTA and FQGNSA. CDR3 length: 13 residues. In DNA, the CDR3 is TGTGCCAGCAGCTTAGGGGGGGGGAGTGAGCAGGTCTTC. Amino acids: CASSLGGGSEQVF.

This clonotype showed up many times. The rearrangement uses TRBV7-6 and TRBJ2-2, with unresolved D. The CDR3 contains 18 residues. Germline lookup yields CDR1 SGHVS and CDR2 FNYEAQ. V was trimmed by 7 bases and J by 0 bases, leaving 21 bases between them. Written as DNA, the CDR3 is TGTGCCAGCACCTACGGCCCTAGTGGCAGGACGAACACCGGGGAGCTGTTTTTT. Amino acid sequence: CASTYGPSGRTNTGELFF.

The gene calls are TRBV7-9 and TRBJ2-1; D possibly uses TRBD1 or TRBD2 (5 bases each). Per the germline V gene, CDR1 is SEHNR and CDR2 is FQNEAQ (reference sequence). CDR3 length equals 15 residues. V was clipped by 5 bases and J by 8 bases, with 19 bases between them. The CDR3 DNA sequence: TGTGCCAGCAGCCCTCGACAGCAAGAGGGCGATGAGCAGTTCTTC. Translating it yields CASSPRQQEGDEQFF.

This clonotype was seen repeatedly, ten times or more. The rearrangement links TRBV5-6 to TRBJ2-3; D unresolved. V was cut by 3 bases and J by 3 bases, with 8 bases left in between. Germline V CDR1 and CDR2: SGHDT, YYEEEE. This CDR3 has 13 amino acids. CDR3 nucleotides: TGTGCCAGCAGCTATGAGGTAACAGATACGCAGTATTTT. Its translation is CASSYEVTDTQYF.